This T cell receptor beta chain came from a study of Ad26.COV2.S vaccination and SARS-CoV-2 variants. Across the whole study: In the study, Ad26.COV2.S was injected intramuscularly once, or twice 56 days apart. Whole-study results and caveats: Marked by substantial breadth, spike-specific CD8+ and CD4+ T cell responses were reportedly seen after vaccination.

Treatment specified: 19 received Ad26.COV2.S at low or high dose, single or two shots; several received placebo; per-sample allocation not given. Sampling was done on day 63 after the first vaccine or placebo injection. To note about this clone: Its antigen is still unknown.

TCRdb keeps only in-frame clones here, not all; method: immunoSEQ multiplex PCR. The data contain about 350,000 clones, around nine tenths of them seen just once; the ten biggest clones take up about 10%. Unmatched junction bases numbered 8, after V lost 6 bases and J lost 7 bases. The CDR3 spans 13 residues. The germline CDR1 and CDR2 sequences are SGHAT and FQNNGV. The TCR was taken from a person between 18 and 65 years old who received the Ad26.COV2.S COVID-19 vaccine or a placebo. The sequencing used peripheral blood, collected in a trial of Ad26.COV2.S vaccine versus placebo. The V and J genes are TRBV11-2 and TRBJ1-1; 7 bases line up with TRBD1. The CDR3 spells CASRSQGRVEAFF. CDR3 nucleotide sequence: TGTGCCAGCAGGTCACAGGGGCGTGTTGAAGCTTTCTTT.